This T cell receptor beta chain was sequenced in a study of PD-L1 blockade in urothelial cancer. As for the study in general: Timepoints chosen for blood analysis were 3 weeks (second dose) and 6 weeks after treatment start.

Produced via immunoSEQ multiplex PCR; TCRdb's table is partial and in-frame only. In the table there are around 120,000 clones, approximately 90% of which are singletons. As to time point: peripheral blood 6 weeks after treatment start. This specimen consisted of PBMCs, obtained around atezolizumab (anti-PD-L1) treatment. This clonotype was sampled from a man aged 60 to 75 with urothelial cancer.

The CDR3 protein is CASSPQAGSSYNEQFF. As DNA, the CDR3 is TGTGCCAGCAGCCCACAAGCGGGGAGCTCCTACAATGAGCAGTTCTTC. This chain joins TRBV7-3 and TRBJ2-1; 7 bases are a match to TRBD2. CDR1 and CDR2 (germline): SGHTA, FQGTGA. V lost 5 bases, J lost 0 bases, and 7 bases stayed unmatched. The CDR3 consists of 16 residues.